Sequencing of this T cell receptor (beta chain) was carried out in a study of spatial heterogeneity in lung cancer. Study in general: Strong correlation linked TCR transcript counts in tumor regions to a T cell module score derived from matched bulk RNA-seq. Findings of the study overall: How many expanded intratumoral alpha and beta TCRs were present tracked the tumor mutation count, which was a count of nonsynonymous mutations. Alpha chains reached an estimated coverage of about 7.2% of tumor T cells, and beta chains 11% to 15%.

Single TCR cDNA molecules each had their own unique molecular identifier. MiXCR, run by TCRdb on the 5' RACE reads, gives a single entry per CDR3 protein. The sample has 11,000 to 15,000 distinct CDR3 sequences, 4.7% seen once; the top ten hold about 17%. Stated time point: sample taken at primary tumor resection. The study sequenced unsorted whole RNA from tumor, nontumor lung or frozen PBMC. Many counts were recorded for this clonotype. Its target is unknown. Trimming cost V 0 bases and J 4 bases, with 15 bases left between them. In germline, CDR1 is DFQATT, CDR2 SNEGSKA (reference sequence). This CDR3 is 15 amino acids long.

This receptor was taken from a female donor with early-stage non-small cell lung cancer. The genes are TRBV20-1 and TRBJ1-2; D possibly corresponds to TRBD1 (6 bases). The source was lung tumor tissue, collected at surgery. The CDR3 DNA sequence: TGCAGTGCTAGAGATCAGGGGACGGTGGCCTATGGCTACACCTTC. Encoded protein: CSARDQGTVAYGYTF.